The clone carrying this T cell receptor (beta chain) was observed a single time. The antigen is not known. These data originate in a study of lymphopenia after photon versus proton radiotherapy. Libraries were prepared by immunoSEQ multiplex PCR; TCRdb keeps only in-frame clonotypes and omits some of them. The repertoire includes about 50,000 clones, roughly 90% of them detected once, and around 17% sits in the top ten. The V gene lost 0 bases and the J gene lost 0 bases, with 7 bases spanning the gap. The V gene's germline CDR1 is SGHNT and CDR2 YYREEE (reference sequence). The CDR3 loop spans 15 amino acids. Study-wide findings and caveats: After lymphocyte nadir, photon-treated repertoires showed oligoclonal expansion, especially CD8+ Temra. Relative stability marked proton patients; photon patients lost diversity and naive cells. Authors raise, but do not show, better survival with proton therapy. Post-nadir TCR diversity decline inversely tracked overall survival among those who died.

The clonotype comes from a woman between 40 and 50 years old with cholangiocarcinoma. The sequenced sample was peripheral blood, obtained from a patient treated with photon-based radiotherapy. This chain links TRBV5-4 with TRBJ1-3, with D tentatively TRBD1 (5 bases). CDR3 loop: CASSLGGVSGNTIYF. The CDR3 nucleotides are TGTGCCAGCAGCTTGGGGGGCGTCTCTGGAAACACCATATATTTT.